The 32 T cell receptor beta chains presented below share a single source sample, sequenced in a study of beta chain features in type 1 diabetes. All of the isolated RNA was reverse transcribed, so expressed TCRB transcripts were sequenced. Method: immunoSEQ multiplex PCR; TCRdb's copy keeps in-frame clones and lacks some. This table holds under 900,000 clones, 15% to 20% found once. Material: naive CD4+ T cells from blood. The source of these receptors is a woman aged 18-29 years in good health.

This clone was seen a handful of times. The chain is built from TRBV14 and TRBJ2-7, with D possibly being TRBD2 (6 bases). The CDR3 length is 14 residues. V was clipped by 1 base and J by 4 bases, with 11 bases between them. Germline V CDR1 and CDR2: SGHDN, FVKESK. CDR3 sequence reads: CASSQGRGWYEQYF. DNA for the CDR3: TGTGCCAGCAGCCAAGGGAGGGGATGGTACGAGCAGTACTTC.

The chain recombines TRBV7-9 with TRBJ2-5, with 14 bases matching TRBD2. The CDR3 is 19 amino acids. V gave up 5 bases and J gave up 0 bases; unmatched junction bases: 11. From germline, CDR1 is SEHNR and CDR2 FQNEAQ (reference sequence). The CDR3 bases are TGTGCCAGCAGCGGGTGGACTAGCGGGAGGATTGGGTACCAAGAGACCCAGTACTTC. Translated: CASSGWTSGRIGYQETQYF.

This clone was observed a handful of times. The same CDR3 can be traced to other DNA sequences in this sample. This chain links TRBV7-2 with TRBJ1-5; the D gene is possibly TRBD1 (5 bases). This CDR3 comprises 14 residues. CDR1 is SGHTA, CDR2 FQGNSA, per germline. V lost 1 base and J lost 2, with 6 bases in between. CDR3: CASSLGRGNQPQHF. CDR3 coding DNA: TGTGCCAGCAGCTTAGGCAGGGGCAATCAGCCCCAGCATTTT.

CDR3 region: CASSTQGARGNTIYF. The CDR3, as DNA: TGTGCCAGCAGCACTCAGGGGGCGCGCGGAAACACCATATATTTT. The V and J genes are TRBV7-9 and TRBJ1-3, with TRBD1 matching 8 bases. J lost 4 bases, V lost 5 bases, and 7 bases had no gene match. In germline, CDR1 is SEHNR, CDR2 FQNEAQ (reference sequence). The CDR3 loop spans 15 amino acids.

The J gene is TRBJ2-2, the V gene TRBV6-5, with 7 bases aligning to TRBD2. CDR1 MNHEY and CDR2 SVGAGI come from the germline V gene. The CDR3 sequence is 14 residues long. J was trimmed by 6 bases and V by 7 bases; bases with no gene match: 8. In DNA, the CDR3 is TGTGCCAGCAAGCGGGGCGGGAGTGCCGGGGAGCTGTTTTTT. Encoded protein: CASKRGGSAGELFF.

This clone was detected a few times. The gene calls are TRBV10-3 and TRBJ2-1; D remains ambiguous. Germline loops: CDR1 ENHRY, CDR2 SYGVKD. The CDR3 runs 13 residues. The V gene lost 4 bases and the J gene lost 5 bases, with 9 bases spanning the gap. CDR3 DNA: TGTGCCATCAGTGTGAATGGGAACAATGAGCAGTTCTTC. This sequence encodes CAISVNGNNEQFF.

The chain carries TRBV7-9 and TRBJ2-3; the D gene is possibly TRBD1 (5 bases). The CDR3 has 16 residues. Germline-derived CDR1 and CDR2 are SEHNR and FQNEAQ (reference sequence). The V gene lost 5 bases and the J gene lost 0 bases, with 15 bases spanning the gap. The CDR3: CASSPAPRGSTDTQYF. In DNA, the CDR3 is TGTGCCAGCAGCCCCGCACCTAGGGGAAGCACAGATACGCAGTATTTT.

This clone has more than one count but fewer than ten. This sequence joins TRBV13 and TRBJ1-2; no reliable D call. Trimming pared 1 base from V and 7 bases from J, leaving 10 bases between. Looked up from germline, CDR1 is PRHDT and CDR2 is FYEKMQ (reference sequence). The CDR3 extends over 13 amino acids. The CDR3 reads CASSLVRVAGYTF. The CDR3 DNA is TGTGCCAGCAGCTTAGTTCGGGTGGCTGGCTACACCTTC.

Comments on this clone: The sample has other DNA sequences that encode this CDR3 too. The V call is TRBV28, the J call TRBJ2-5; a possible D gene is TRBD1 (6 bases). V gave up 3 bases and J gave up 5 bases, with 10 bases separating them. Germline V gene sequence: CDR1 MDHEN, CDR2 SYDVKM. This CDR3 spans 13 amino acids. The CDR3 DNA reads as TGTGCCAGCAGTTTTCAGGGGCGGGAGACCCAGTACTTC. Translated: CASSFQGRETQYF.

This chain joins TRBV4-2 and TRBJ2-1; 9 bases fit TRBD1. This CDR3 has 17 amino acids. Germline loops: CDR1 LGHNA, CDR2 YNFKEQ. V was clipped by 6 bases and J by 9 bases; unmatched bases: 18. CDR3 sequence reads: CASSQRGSDRGAGEQFF. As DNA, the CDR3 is TGTGCCAGCAGTCAAAGGGGATCGGACAGGGGTGCCGGTGAGCAGTTCTTC.

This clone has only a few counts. The CDR3 nucleotides read TGTGCCAGCAGTTCATCTAATTACGAGCAGTACTTC. As protein: CASSSSNYEQYF. This chain connects TRBV28 to TRBJ2-7, with D uncertain. The CDR3 is 12 amino acids. Trimming shortened V by 4 bases and J by 4 bases, and 8 bases separated the two germline ends. In germline, CDR1 is MDHEN, CDR2 SYDVKM.

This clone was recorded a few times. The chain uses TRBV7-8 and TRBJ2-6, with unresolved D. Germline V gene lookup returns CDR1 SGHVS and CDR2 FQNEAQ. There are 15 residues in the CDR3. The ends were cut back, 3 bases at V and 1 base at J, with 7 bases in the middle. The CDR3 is CASSLARSGANVLTF. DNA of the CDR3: TGTGCCAGCAGCTTGGCCAGGTCTGGGGCCAACGTCCTGACTTTC.

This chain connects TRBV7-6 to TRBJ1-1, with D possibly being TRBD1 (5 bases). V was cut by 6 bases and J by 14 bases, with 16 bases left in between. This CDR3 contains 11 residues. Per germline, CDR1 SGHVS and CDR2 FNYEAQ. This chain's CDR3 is CASSRGSVLFF. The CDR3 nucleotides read TGTGCCAGCAGTCGGGGCTCGGTATTGTTCTTT.

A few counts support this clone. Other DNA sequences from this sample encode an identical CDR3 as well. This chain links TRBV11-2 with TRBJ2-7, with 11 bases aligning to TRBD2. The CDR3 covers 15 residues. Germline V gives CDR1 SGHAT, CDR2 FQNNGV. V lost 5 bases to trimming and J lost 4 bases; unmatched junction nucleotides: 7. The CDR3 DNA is TGTGCCAGCAGCCGGACCGGGACTAGCGGATACGAGCAGTACTTC. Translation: CASSRTGTSGYEQYF.

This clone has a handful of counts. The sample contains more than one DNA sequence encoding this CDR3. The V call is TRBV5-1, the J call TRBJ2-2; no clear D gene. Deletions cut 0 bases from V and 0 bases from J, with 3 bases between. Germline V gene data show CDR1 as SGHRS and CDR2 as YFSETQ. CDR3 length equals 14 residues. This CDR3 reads CASSLVPNTGELFF. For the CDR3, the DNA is TGCGCCAGCAGCTTGGTTCCGAACACCGGGGAGCTGTTTTTT.

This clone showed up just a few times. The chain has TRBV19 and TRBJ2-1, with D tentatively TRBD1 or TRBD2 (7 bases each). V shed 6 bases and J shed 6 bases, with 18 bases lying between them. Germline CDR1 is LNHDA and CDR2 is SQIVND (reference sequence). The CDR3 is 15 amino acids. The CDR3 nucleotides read TGTGCCAGTAGGGCACAGGGGAGGGCCGTCAATGAGCAGTTCTTC. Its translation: CASRAQGRAVNEQFF.

The CDR3 region is CASSGGARLSYEQYF. CDR3 sequence (DNA): TGTGCCAGCAGTGGTGGGGCGAGACTCTCCTACGAGCAGTACTTC. The chain carries TRBV2 and TRBJ2-7, with D possibly TRBD1 on 5 matching bases. Looked up from germline, CDR1 is SNHLY and CDR2 is FYNNEI. V lost 4 bases and J lost 0, with 13 bases in between. The CDR3 runs 15 residues.

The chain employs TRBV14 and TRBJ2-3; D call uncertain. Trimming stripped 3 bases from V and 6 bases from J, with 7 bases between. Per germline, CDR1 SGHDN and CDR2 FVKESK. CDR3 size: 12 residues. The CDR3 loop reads CASSHLRDTQYF. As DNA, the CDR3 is TGTGCCAGCAGCCACCTAAGGGATACGCAGTATTTT.

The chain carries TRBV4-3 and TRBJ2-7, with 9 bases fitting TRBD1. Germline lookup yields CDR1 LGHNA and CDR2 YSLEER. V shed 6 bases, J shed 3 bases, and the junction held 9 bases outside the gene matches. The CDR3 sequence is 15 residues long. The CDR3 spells CASSSLTGGDYEQYF. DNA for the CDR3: TGCGCCAGCAGTTCATTGACAGGGGGGGACTACGAGCAGTACTTC.

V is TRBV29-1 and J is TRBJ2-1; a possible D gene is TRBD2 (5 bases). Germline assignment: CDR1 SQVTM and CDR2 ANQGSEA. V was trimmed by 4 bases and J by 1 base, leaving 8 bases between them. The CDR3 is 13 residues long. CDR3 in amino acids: CSVAPGSYNEQFF. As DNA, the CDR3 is TGCAGCGTTGCGCCGGGGTCCTACAATGAGCAGTTCTTC.

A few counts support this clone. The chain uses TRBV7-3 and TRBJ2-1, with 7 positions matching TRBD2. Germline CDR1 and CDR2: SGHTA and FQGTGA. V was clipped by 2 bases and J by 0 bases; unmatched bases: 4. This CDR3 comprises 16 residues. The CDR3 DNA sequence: TGTGCCAGCAGCTTACCTGGCGGGAGCTCCTACAATGAGCAGTTCTTC. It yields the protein CASSLPGGSSYNEQFF.

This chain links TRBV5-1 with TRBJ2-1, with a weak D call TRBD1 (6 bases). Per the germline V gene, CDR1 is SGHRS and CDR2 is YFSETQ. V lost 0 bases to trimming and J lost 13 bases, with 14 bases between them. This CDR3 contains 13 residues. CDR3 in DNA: TGCGCCAGCAGCTTGGAGCCCAGGGGAGAACAGTTCTTC. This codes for CASSLEPRGEQFF.

CDR3 amino acids: CASSPPGNHEQYF. The CDR3 coding sequence is TGTGCCAGCTCACCACCAGGGAACCACGAGCAGTACTTC. The J gene is TRBJ2-7, the V gene TRBV18, with unresolved D. This CDR3 comprises 13 residues. The V end was cut by 0 bases, the J end by 5 bases, with 8 bases between. The V gene's germline CDR1 is KGHSH and CDR2 LQKENI.

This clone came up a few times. The DNA of the CDR3 is TGTGCCAGCAGCTTAGAGGGTCCCTACGAGCAGTACTTC. Its protein is CASSLEGPYEQYF. The rearrangement uses TRBV13 and TRBJ2-7, with D uncertain. The CDR3 runs to 13 residues. The ends were cut back, 1 base at V and 2 bases at J, with 6 bases in the middle. Germline-derived CDR1 and CDR2 are PRHDT and FYEKMQ (reference sequence).

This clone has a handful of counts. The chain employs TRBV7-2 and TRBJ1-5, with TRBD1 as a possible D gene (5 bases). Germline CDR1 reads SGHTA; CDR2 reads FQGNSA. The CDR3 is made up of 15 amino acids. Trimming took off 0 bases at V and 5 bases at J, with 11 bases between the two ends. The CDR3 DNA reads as TGTGCCAGCAGCTTAGCGGGGACTGTAGATCAGCCCCAGCATTTT. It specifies CASSLAGTVDQPQHF.

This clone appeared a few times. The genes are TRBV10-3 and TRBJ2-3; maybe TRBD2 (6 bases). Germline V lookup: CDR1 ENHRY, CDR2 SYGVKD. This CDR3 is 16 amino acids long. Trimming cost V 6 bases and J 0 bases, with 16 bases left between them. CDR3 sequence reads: CAIRDYSGTSTDTQYF. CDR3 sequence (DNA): TGTGCCATCAGGGACTATAGCGGAACTAGCACAGATACGCAGTATTTT.

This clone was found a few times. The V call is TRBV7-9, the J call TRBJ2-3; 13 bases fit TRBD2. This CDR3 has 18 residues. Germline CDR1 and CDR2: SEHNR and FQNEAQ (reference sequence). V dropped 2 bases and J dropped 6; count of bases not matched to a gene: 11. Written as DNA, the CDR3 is TGTGCCAGCAGCTTATCCAGACTAGCGGGAGGACCCCAGGATACGCAGTATTTT. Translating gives CASSLSRLAGGPQDTQYF.

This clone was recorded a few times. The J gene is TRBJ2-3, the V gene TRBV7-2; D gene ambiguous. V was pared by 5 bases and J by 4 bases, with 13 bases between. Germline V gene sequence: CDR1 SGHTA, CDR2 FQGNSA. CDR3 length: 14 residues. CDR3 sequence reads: CASSVGWRSDTQYF. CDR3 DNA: TGTGCCAGCAGCGTGGGCTGGAGATCAGATACGCAGTATTTT.

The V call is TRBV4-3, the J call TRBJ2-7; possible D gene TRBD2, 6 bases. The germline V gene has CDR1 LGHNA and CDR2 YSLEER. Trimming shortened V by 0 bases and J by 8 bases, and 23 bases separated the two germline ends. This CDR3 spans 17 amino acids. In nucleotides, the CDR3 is TGCGCCAGCAGCCAAGATTTTCCAGGAGGGGAGAGAGTCCAGCAGTACTTC. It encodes CASSQDFPGGERVQQYF.

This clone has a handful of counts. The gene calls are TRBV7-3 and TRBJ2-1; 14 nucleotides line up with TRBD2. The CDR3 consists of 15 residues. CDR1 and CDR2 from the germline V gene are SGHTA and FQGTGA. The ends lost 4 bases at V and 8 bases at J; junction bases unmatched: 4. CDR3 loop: CASSSGLAGVDEQFF. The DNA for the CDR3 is TGTGCCAGCAGCTCGGGACTAGCGGGAGTCGATGAGCAGTTCTTC.

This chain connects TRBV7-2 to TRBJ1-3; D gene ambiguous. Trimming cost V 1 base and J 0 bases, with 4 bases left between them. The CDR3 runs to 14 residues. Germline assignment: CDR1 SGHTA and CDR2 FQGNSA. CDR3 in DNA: TGTGCCAGCAGCTTAGGATACTCTGGAAACACCATATATTTT. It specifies CASSLGYSGNTIYF.

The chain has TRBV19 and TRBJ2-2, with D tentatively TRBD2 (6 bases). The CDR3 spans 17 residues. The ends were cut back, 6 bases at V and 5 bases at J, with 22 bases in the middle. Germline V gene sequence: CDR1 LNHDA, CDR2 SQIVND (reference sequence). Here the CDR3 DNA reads TGTGCCAGTAGAGGGCAGCTACATGCGGGAAATACCGGGGAGCTGTTTTTT. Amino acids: CASRGQLHAGNTGELFF.